These T cell receptor beta chains were read from a single sample in a study of CD8 T cells in ankylosing spondylitis. TCRdb independently ran MiXCR on the 5' RACE reads; one entry per CDR3 protein. The data hold roughly 250,000 distinct CDR3 sequences, with over 9.5% observed a single time. What was sequenced was blood, either unsorted or a sorted T cell fraction (not recorded which). These receptors originate from a male donor with ankylosing spondylitis or in good health (not recorded which). Both conserved end residues are part of each CDR3.

TRBV12-3/TRBV12-4	TRBJ2-3	CASSWGGRKATDTQYF
TRBV19	TRBJ1-5	CASSIRGSLDYQPQHF
TRBV5-1	TRBJ2-1	CASSSRQGLNHNEQFF
TRBV7-2	TRBJ1-2	CASSLELGVYGYTF
TRBV5-1	TRBJ2-7	CASSLDGYDYEQYF
TRBV7-2	TRBJ2-7	CAIGTSVLNDEQYF
TRBV7-2	TRBJ2-1	CASSPLNWDEQFF
TRBV6-1	TRBJ2-3	CASVGLTDTQYF
TRBV19	TRBJ2-2	CASSRDGQGFNTGELFF
TRBV2	TRBJ1-4	CASNTGTHEKLFF
TRBV7-2	TRBJ2-2	CASSFRGPGELFF
TRBV3-1	TRBJ1-1	CASSPHGPITEAFF
TRBV3-1	TRBJ2-7	CASSQGLGAGEQYF
TRBV4-1	TRBJ1-2	CASSQDSTGGNYGYTF
TRBV7-9	TRBJ1-1	CASSSGAMTEAFF